This T cell receptor beta chain derives from a study of identical twins. Study conclusions and caveats: The degree of excess twin sharing was weaker in beta out-of-frame sequences.

This CDR3 is built from 13 residues. With 0 bases removed from V and 2 bases from J, the gap between germline ends came to 7 bases. CDR1 is DFQATT, CDR2 SNEGSKA, per germline (reference sequence). Unique molecular identifiers were present on the cDNA, and a universal primer site came from template switching. TCRdb re-derived calls from the 5' RACE reads in MiXCR, one entry per CDR3 protein. Of 300,000 to 400,000 distinct CDR3 sequences detected, 9% to 15% appear once; the ten largest clones hold 7.2%. About this clonotype: Its antigen is unidentified.

The same sample was also studied in work on yellow fever vaccine responses in identical twins.

Material for sequencing was CD8+ T cells sorted from blood. The receptor's source is a woman aged 18-35 years in good health. The rearrangement joins TRBV20-1 to TRBJ1-2; D is unclear. The CDR3 DNA follows: TGCAGTGCTAGAGATGAGGGAAACTATGGCTACACCTTC. It yields the protein CSARDEGNYGYTF.